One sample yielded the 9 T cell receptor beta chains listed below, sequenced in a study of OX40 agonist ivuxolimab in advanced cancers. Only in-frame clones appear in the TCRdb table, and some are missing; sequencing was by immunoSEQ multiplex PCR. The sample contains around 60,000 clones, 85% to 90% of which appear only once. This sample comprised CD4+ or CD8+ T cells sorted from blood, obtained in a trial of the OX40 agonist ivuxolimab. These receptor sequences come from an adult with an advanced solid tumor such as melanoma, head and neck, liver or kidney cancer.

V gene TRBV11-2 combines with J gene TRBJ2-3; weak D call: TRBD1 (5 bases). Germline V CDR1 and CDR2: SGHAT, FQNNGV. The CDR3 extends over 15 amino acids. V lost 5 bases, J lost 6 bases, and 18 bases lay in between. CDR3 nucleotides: TGTGCCAGCAGCCACAGGTCCCCCGGGCGGGATACGCAGTATTTT. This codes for CASSHRSPGRDTQYF. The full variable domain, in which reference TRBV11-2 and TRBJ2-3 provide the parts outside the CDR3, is EAGVAQSPRYKIIEKRQSVAFWCNPISGHATLYWYQQILGQGPKLLIQFQNNGVVDDSQLPKDRFSAERLKGVDSTLKIQPAKLEDSAVYLCASSHRSPGRDTQYFGPGTRLTVL.

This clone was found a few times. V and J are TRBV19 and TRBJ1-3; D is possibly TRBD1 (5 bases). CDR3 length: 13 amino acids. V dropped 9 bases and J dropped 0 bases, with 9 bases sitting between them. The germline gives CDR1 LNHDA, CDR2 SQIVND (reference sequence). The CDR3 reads CASQRGSGNTIYF. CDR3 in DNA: TGTGCCAGCCAGAGGGGCTCTGGAAACACCATATATTTT.

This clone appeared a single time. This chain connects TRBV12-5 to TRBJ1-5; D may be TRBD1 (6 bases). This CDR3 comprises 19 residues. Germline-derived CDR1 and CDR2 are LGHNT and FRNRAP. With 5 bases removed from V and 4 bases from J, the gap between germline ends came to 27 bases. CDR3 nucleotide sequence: TGTGCTAGTGGTCCCGAGGGGGGGCGCCCCCCAAATAATAATCAGCCCCAGCATTTT. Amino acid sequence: CASGPEGGRPPNNNQPQHF.

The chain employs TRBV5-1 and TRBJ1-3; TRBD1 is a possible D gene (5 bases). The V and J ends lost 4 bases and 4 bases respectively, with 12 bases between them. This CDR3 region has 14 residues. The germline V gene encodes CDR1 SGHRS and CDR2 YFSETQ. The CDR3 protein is CASSPGTDGNTIYF. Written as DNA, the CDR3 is TGCGCCAGCAGCCCCGGGACGGACGGAAACACCATATATTTT.

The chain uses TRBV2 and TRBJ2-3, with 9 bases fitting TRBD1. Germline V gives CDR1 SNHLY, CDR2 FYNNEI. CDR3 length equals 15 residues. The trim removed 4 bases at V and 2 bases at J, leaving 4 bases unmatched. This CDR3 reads CASSGGQGSTDTQYF. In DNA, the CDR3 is TGTGCCAGCAGTGGGGGACAGGGTTCCACAGATACGCAGTATTTT. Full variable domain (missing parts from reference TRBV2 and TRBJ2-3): EPEVTQTPSHQVTQMGQEVILRCVPISNHLYFYWYRQILGQKVEFLVSFYNNEISEKSEIFDDQFSVERPDGSNFTLKIRSTKLEDSAMYFCASSGGQGSTDTQYFGPGTRLTVL.

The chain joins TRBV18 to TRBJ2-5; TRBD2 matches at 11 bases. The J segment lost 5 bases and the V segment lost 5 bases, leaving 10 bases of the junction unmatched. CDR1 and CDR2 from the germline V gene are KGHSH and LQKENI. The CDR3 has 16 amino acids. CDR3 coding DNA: TGTGCCAGCTCAAAACAACTAGCGGGAGTGGAGGAGACCCAGTACTTC. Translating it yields CASSKQLAGVEETQYF.

DNA of the CDR3: TGTGCCAGCTCACCGGGACAGGGGAGCACCGGGGAGCTGTTTTTT. Its translation: CASSPGQGSTGELFF. The chain uses TRBV18 and TRBJ2-2; 10 bases fit TRBD1. Germline V gene data show CDR1 as KGHSH and CDR2 as LQKENI. The CDR3 is 15 residues long. Germline trimming cut 3 bases from V and 4 bases from J; bases unmatched to any gene: 2.

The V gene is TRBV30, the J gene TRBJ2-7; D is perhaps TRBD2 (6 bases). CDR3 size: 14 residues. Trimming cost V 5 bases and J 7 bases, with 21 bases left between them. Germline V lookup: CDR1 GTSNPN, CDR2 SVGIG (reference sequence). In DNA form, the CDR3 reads TGTGCCTGGGGTCCCGGGGACGGGGGAAGGGAGCAGTACTTC. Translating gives CAWGPGDGGREQYF.

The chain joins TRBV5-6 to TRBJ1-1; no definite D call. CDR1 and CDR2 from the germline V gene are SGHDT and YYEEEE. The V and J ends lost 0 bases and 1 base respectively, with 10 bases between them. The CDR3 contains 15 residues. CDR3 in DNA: TGTGCCAGCAGCTTGGCCTTGTGGGGGAACACTGAAGCTTTCTTT. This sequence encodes CASSLALWGNTEAFF.